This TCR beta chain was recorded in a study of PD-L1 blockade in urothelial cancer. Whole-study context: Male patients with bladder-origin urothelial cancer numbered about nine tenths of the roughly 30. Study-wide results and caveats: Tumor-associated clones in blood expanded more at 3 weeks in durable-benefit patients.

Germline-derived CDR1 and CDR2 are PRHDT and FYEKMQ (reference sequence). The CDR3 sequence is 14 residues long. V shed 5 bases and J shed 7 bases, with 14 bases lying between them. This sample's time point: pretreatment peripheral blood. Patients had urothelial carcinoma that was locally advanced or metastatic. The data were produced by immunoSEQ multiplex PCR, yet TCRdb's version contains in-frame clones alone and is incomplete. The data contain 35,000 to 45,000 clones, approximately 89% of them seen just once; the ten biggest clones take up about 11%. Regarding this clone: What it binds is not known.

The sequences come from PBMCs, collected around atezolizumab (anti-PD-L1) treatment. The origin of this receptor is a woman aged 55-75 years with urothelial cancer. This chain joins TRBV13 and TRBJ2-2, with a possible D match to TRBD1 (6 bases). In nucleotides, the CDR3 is TGTGCCAGCAGCACACAGGGATCGGGCGGGGAGCTGTTTTTT. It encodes CASSTQGSGGELFF. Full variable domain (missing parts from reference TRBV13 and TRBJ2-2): AAGVIQSPRHLIKEKRETATLKCYPIPRHDTVYWYQQGPGQDPQFLISFYEKMQSDKGSIPDRFSAQQFSDYHSELNMSSLELGDSALYFCASSTQGSGGELFFGEGSRLTVL.